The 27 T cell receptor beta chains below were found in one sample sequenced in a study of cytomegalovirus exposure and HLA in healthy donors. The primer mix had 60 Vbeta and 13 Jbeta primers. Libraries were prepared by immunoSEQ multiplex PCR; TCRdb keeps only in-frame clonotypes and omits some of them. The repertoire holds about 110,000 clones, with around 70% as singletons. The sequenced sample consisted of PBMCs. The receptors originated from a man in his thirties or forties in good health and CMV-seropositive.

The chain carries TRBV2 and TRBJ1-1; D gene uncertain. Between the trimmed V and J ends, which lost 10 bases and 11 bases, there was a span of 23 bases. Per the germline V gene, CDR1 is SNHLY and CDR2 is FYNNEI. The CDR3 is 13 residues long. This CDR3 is CANSREGAQVAFF. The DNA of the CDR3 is TGTGCCAACTCAAGGGAGGGCGCCCAGGTCGCTTTCTTT. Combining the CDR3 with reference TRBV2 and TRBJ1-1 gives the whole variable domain EPEVTQTPSHQVTQMGQEVILRCVPISNHLYFYWYRQILGQKVEFLVSFYNNEISEKSEIFDDQFSVERPDGSNFTLKIRSTKLEDSAMYFCANSREGAQVAFFGQGTRLTVV.

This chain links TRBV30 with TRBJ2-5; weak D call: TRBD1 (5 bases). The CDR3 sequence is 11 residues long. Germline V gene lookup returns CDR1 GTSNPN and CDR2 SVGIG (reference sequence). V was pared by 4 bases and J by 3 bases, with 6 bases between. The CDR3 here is CAWTREETQYF. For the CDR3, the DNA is TGTGCCTGGACCAGGGAAGAGACCCAGTACTTC.

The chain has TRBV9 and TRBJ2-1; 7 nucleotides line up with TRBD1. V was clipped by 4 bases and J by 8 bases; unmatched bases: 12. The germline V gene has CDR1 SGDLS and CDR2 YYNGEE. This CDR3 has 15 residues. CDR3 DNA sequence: TGTGCCAGCAGCTGGACAGGAGCGTCATTTGATGAGCAGTTCTTC. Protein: CASSWTGASFDEQFF.

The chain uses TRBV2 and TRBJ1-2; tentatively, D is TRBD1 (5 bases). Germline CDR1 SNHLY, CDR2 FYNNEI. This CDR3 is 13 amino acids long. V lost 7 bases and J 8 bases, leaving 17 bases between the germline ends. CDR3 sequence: CASTRGGGRGYTF. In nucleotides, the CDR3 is TGTGCCAGCACCCGGGGTGGGGGGAGAGGCTACACCTTC. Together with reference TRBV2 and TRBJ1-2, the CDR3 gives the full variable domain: EPEVTQTPSHQVTQMGQEVILRCVPISNHLYFYWYRQILGQKVEFLVSFYNNEISEKSEIFDDQFSVERPDGSNFTLKIRSTKLEDSAMYFCASTRGGGRGYTFGSGTRLTVV.

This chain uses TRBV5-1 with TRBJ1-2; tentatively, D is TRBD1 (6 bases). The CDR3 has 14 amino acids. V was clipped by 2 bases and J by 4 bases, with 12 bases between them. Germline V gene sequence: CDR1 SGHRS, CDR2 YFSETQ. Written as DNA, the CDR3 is TGCGCCAGCAGCTTACAGGGAAAGGGCTATGGCTACACCTTC. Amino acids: CASSLQGKGYGYTF.

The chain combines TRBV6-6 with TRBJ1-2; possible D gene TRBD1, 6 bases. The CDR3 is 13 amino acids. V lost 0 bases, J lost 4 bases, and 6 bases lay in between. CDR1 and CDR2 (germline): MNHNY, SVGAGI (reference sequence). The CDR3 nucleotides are TGTGCCAGCAGTTACTCAGGGGGCTATGGCTACACCTTC. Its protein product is CASSYSGGYGYTF.

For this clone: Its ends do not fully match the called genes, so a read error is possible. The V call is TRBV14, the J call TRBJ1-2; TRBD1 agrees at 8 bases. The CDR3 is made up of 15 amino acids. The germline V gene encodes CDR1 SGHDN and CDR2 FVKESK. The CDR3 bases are TGTGCCAGCGGCCAAGGGACAGGTCTTTCCTATGGCTACCCCTTC. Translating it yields CASGQGTGLSYGYPF.

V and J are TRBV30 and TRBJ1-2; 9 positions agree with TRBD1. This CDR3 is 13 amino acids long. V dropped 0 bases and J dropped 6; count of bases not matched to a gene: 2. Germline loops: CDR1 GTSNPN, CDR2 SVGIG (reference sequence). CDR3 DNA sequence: TGTGCCTGGAGTGTAACAGGGGGCAATGGCTACACCTTC. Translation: CAWSVTGGNGYTF.

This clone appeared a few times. The CDR3 reads CASSSQGAANEKLFF. In DNA form, the CDR3 reads TGCGCCAGCAGCTCCCAGGGGGCGGCTAATGAAAAACTGTTTTTT. This rearrangement joins TRBV5-1 to TRBJ1-4, with 8 nucleotides matching TRBD1. The V gene's germline CDR1 is SGHRS and CDR2 YFSETQ. The CDR3 runs 15 residues. The V and J ends lost 3 bases and 3 bases, in that order; junction bases with no gene match: 4.

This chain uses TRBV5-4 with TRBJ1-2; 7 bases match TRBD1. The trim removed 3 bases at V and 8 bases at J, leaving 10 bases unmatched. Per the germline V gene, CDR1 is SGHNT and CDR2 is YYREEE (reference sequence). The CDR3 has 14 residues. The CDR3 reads CASSSPGMTGGYTF. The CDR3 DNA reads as TGTGCCAGCAGCTCGCCCGGTATGACAGGGGGCTACACCTTC.

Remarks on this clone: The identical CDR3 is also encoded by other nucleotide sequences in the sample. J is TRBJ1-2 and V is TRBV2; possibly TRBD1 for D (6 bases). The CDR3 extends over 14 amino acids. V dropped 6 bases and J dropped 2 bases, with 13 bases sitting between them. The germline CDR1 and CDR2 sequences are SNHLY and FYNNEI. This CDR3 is CASRGGGGNYGYTF. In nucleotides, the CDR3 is TGTGCCAGCAGGGGAGGGGGAGGCAACTATGGCTACACCTTC.

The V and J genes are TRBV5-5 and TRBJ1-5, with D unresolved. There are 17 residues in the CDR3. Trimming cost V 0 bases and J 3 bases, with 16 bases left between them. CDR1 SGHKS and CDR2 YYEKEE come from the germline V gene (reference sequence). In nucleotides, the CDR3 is TGTGCCAGCAGCTTGGAGGTTACGGGGTCCTCCAATCAGCCCCAGCATTTT. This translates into CASSLEVTGSSNQPQHF. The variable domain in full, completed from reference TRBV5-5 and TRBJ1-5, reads DAGVTQSPTHLIKTRGQQVTLRCSPISGHKSVSWYQQVLGQGPQFIFQYYEKEERGRGNFPDRFSARQFPNYSSELNVNALLLGDSALYLCASSLEVTGSSNQPQHFGDGTRLSIL.

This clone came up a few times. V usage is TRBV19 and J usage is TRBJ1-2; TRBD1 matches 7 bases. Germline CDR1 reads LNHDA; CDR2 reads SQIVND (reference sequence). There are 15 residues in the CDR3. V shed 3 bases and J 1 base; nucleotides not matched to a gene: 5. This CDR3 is CASSMIAGGNYGYTF. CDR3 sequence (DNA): TGTGCCAGTAGTATGATCGCAGGGGGTAACTATGGCTACACCTTC.

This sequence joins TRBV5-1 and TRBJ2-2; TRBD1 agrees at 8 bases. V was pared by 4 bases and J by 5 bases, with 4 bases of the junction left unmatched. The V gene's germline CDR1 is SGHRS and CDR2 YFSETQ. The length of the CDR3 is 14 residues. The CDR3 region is CASSIDRGTGELFF. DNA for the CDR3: TGCGCCAGCAGCATAGACAGGGGAACCGGGGAGCTGTTTTTT.

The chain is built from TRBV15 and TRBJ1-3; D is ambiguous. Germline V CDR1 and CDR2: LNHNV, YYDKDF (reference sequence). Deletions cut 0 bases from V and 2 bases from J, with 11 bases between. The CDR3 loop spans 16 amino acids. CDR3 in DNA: TGTGCCACCAGCAGAGATCGGGGTATGGCTGGAAACACCATATATTTT. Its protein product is CATSRDRGMAGNTIYF.

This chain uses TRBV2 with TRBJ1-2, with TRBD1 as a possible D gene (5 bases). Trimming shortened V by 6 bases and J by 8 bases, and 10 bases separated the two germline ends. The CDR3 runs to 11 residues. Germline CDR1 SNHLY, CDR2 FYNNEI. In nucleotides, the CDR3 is TGTGCCAGCAGCCAGGGTGGCGGCTACACCTTC. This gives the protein CASSQGGGYTF.

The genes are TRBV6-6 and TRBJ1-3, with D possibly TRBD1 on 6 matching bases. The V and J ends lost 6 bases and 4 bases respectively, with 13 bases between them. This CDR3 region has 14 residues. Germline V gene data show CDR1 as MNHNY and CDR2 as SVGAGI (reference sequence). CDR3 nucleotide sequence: TGTGCCAGCAGACCACAGGGATCGGGAAACACCATATATTTT. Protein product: CASRPQGSGNTIYF.

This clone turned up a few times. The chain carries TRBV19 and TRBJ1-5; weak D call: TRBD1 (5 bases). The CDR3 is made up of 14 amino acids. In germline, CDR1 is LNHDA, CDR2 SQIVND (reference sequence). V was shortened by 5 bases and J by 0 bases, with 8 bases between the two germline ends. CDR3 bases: TGTGCCAGTAGTGACAGATATAGCAATCAGCCCCAGCATTTT. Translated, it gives CASSDRYSNQPQHF.

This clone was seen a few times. The CDR3 bases are TGTGCCAGCAGTTTTAGCGAGGGCTACGAGCAGTACTTC. The encoded protein is CASSFSEGYEQYF. The V call is TRBV6-5, the J call TRBJ2-7, with D possibly matching TRBD2 (5 bases). V was cut by 4 bases and J by 3 bases, with 10 bases left in between. Germline values: CDR1 MNHEY, CDR2 SVGAGI. This CDR3 contains 13 residues.

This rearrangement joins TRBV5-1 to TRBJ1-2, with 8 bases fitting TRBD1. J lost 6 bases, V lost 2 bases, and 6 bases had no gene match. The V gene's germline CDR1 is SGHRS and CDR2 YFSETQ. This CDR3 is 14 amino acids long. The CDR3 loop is CASSLTGGDDGYTF. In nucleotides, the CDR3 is TGCGCCAGCAGCTTAACAGGGGGGGACGATGGCTACACCTTC.

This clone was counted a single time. CDR3 in amino acids: CASSAGMNYGYTF. As DNA, the CDR3 is TGTGCCAGCAGTGCAGGAATGAACTATGGCTACACCTTC. V and J are TRBV2 and TRBJ1-2; D remains ambiguous. CDR3 size: 13 residues. CDR1 SNHLY and CDR2 FYNNEI come from the germline V gene. V dropped 4 bases and J dropped 2 bases, with 8 bases sitting between them.

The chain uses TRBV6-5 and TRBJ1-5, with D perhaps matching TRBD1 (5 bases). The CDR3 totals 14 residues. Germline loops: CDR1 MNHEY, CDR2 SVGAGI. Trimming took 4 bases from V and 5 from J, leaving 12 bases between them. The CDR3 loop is CASSSHQGYQPQHF. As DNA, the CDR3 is TGTGCCAGCAGTTCCCACCAGGGATATCAGCCCCAGCATTTT.

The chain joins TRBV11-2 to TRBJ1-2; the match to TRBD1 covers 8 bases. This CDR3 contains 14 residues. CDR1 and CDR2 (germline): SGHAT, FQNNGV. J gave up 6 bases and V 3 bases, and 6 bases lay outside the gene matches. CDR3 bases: TGTGCCAGCAGCTTGGCAGGGGGCACGGATGGCTACACCTTC. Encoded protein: CASSLAGGTDGYTF.

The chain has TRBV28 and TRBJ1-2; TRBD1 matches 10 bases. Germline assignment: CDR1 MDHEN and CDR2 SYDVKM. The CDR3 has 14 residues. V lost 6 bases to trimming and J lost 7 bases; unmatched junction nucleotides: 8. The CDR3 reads CASSPDRGRGGYTF. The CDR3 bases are TGTGCCAGCAGCCCTGACAGGGGGCGGGGTGGCTACACCTTC.

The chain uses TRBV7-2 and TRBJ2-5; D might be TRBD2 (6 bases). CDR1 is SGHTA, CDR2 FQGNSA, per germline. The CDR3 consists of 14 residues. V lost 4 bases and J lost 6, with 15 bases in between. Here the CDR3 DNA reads TGTGCCAGCAGCTCGGGGGTGGGTTGGCAGACCCAGTACTTC. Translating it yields CASSSGVGWQTQYF.

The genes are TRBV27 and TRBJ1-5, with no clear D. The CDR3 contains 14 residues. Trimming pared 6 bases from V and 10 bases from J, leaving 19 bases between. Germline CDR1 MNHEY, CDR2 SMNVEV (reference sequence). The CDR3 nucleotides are TGTGCCAGCAGCGTGCGCCCCCGGAGCGGCCCCCAGCATTTT. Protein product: CASSVRPRSGPQHF.

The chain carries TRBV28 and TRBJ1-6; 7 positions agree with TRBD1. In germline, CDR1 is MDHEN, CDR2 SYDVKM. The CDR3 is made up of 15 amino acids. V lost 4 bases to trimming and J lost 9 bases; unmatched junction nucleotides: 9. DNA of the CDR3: TGTGCCAGCAGTTCGGGACAGCCGGTCCTTTCACCCCTCCACTTT. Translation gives CASSSGQPVLSPLHF.